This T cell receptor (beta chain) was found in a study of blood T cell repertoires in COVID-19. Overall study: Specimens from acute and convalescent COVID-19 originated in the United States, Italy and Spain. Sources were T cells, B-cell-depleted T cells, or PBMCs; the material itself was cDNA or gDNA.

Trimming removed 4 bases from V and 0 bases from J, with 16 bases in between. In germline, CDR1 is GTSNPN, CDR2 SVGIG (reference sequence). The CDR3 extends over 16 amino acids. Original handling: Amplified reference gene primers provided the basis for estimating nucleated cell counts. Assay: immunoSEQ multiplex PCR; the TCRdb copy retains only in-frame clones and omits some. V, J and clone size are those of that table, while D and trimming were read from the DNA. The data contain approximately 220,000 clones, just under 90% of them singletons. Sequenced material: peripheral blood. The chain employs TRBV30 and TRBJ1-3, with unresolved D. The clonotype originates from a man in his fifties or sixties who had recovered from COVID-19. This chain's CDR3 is CAWTGFAADSGNTIYF. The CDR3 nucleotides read TGTGCCTGGACGGGATTCGCAGCTGACTCTGGAAACACCATATATTTT.